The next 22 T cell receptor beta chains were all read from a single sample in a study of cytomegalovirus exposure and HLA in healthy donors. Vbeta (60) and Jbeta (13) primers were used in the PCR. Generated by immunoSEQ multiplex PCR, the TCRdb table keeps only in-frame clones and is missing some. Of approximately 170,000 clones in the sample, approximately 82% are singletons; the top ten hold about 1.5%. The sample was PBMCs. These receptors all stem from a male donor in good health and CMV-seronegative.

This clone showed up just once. CDR3: CASSLGQGALGYTF. CDR3 coding DNA: TGTGCCAGCAGCTTAGGTCAGGGGGCTCTTGGCTACACCTTC. The rearrangement links TRBV7-9 to TRBJ1-2; 8 bases line up with TRBD1. There are 14 residues in the CDR3. With 1 base clipped from V and 7 bases from J, the junction kept 5 bases outside the gene matches. Per germline, CDR1 SEHNR and CDR2 FQNEAQ (reference sequence).

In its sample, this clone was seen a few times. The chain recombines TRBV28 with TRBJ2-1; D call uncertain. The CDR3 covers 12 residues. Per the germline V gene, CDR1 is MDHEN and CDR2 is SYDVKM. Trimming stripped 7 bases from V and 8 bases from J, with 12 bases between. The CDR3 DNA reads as TGTGCCAGCACTTCCCCCCCAGATGAGCAGTTCTTC. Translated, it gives CASTSPPDEQFF.

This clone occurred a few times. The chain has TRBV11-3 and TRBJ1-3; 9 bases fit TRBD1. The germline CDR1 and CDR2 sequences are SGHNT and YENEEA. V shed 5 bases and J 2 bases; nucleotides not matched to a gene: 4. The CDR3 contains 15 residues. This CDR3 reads CASSPGQGPGNTIYF. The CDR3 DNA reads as TGTGCCAGCAGCCCGGGACAGGGACCTGGAAACACCATATATTTT.

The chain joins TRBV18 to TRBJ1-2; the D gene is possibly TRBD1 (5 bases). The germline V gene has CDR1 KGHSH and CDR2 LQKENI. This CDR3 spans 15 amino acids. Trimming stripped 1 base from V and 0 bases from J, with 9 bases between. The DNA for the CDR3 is TGTGCCAGCTCACCACTGGGGGGAGCTAACTATGGCTACACCTTC. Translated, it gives CASSPLGGANYGYTF.

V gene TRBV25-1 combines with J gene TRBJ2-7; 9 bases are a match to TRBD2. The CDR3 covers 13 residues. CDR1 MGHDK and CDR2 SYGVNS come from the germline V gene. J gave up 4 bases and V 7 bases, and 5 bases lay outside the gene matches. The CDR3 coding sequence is TGTGCCAGCAAGGCGGGGGGGTATTACGAGCAGTACTTC. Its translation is CASKAGGYYEQYF.

CDR3 sequence reads: CASSEPGEGTEAFF. The CDR3 DNA is TGTGCCAGCAGTGAACCGGGGGAAGGCACTGAAGCTTTCTTT. V gene TRBV6-1 combines with J gene TRBJ1-1; a possible D gene is TRBD1 (5 bases). Germline V gene data show CDR1 as MNHNS and CDR2 as SASEGT. The V end was cut by 2 bases, the J end by 4 bases, with 11 bases between. This CDR3 contains 14 residues.

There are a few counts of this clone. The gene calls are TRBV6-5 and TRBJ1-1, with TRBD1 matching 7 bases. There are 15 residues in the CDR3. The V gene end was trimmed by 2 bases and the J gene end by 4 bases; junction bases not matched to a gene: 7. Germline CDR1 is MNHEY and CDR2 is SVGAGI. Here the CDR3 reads CASSYPGGGSTEAFF. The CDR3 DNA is TGTGCCAGCAGTTACCCAGGGGGTGGAAGCACTGAAGCTTTCTTT.

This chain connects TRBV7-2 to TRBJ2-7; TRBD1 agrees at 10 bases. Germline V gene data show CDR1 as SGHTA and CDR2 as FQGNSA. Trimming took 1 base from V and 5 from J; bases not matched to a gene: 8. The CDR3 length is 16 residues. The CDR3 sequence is CASSLGSGGQGHEQYF. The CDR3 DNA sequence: TGTGCCAGCAGCTTAGGGTCAGGGGGACAGGGGCACGAGCAGTACTTC.

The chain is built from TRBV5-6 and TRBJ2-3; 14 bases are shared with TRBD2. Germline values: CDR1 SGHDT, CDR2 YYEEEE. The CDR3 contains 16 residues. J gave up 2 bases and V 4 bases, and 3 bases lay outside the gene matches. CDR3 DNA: TGTGCCAGCAGCGTGGGACTAGCGGGAGTCACAGATACGCAGTATTTT. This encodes CASSVGLAGVTDTQYF.

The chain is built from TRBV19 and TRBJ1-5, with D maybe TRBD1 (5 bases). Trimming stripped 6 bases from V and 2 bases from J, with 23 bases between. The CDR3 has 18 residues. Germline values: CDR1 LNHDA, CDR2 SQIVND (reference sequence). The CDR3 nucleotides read TGTGCCAGTAGCTCAACAAAGGGGCGGCTTAGGGGCAATCAGCCCCAGCATTTT. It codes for CASSSTKGRLRGNQPQHF.

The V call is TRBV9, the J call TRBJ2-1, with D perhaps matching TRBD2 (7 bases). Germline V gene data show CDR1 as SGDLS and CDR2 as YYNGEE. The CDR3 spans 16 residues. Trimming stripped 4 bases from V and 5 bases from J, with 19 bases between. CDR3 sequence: CASSRLGGQKNNEQFF. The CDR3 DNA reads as TGTGCCAGCAGCCGCCTCGGGGGGCAAAAGAACAATGAGCAGTTCTTC.

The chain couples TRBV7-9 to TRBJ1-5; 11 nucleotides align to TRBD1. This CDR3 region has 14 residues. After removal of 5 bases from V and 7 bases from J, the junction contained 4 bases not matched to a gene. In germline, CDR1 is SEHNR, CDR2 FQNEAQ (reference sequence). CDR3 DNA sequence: TGTGCCAGCAGCCCAAGGACAGGGGGCCAGCCCCAGCATTTT. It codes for CASSPRTGGQPQHF.

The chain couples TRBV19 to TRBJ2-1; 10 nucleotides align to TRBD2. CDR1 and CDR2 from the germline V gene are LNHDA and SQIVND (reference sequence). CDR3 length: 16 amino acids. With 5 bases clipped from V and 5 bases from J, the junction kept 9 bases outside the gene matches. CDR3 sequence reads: CASSVGGTSENNEQFF. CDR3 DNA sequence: TGTGCCAGTAGTGTGGGCGGGACTAGCGAAAACAATGAGCAGTTCTTC.

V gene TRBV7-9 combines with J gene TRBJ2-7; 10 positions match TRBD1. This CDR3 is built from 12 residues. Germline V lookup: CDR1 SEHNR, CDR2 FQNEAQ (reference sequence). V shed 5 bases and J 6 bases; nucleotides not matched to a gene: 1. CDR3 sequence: CASSRDRGEQYF. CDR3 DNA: TGTGCCAGCAGCCGGGACAGGGGCGAGCAGTACTTC.

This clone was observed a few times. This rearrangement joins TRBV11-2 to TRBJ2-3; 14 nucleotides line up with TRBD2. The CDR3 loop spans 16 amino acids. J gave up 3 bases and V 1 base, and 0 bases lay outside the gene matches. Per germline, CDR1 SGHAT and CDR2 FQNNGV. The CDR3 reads CASSLGTSGRTDTQYF. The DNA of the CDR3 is TGTGCCAGCAGCTTAGGGACTAGCGGGAGGACAGATACGCAGTATTTT.

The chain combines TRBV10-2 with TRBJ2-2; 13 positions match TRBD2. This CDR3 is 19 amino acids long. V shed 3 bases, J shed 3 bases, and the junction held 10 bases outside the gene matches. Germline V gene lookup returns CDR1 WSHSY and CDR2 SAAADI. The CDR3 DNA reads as TGCGCCAGCAGTGACCCACTAGCGGGGGGGCGTTATCACACCGGGGAGCTGTTTTTT. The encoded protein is CASSDPLAGGRYHTGELFF.

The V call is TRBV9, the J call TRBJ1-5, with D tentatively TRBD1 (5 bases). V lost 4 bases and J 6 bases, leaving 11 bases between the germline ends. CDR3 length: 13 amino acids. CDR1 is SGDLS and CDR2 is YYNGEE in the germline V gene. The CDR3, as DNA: TGTGCCAGCAGCCTCCGGGGGGGTCAGCCCCAGCATTTT. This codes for CASSLRGGQPQHF.

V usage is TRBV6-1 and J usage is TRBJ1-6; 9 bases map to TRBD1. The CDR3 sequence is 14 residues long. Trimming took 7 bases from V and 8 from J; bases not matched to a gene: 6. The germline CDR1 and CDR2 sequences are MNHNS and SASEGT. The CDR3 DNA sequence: TGTGCCAGCACCCAAGACAGGGGGTATTCACCCCTCCACTTT. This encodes CASTQDRGYSPLHF.

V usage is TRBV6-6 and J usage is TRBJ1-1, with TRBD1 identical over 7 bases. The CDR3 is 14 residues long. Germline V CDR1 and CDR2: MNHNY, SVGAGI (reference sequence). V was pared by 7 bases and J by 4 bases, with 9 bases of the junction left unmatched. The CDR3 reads CASNEDRVVTEAFF. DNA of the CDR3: TGTGCCAGCAACGAAGACAGGGTAGTCACTGAAGCTTTCTTT.

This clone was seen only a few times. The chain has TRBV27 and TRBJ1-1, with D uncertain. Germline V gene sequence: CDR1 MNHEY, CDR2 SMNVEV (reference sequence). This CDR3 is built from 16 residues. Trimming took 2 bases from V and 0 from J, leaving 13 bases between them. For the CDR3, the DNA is TGTGCCAGCAGTTTAAGCGGGTATGGGGTGAACACTGAAGCTTTCTTT. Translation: CASSLSGYGVNTEAFF.

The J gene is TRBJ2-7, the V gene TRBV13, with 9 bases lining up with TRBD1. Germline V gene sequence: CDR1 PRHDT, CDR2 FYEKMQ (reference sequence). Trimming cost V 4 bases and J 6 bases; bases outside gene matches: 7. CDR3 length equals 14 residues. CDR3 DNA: TGTGCCAGCAGCTCGGGACAGGGCTTCCGCGAGCAGTACTTC. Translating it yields CASSSGQGFREQYF. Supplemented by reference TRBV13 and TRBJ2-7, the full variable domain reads AAGVIQSPRHLIKEKRETATLKCYPIPRHDTVYWYQQGPGQDPQFLISFYEKMQSDKGSIPDRFSAQQFSDYHSELNMSSLELGDSALYFCASSSGQGFREQYFGPGTRLTVT.

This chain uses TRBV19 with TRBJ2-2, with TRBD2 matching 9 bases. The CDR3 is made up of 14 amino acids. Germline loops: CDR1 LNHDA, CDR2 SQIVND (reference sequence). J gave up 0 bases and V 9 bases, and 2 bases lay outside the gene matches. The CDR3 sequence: CASRLAANTGELFF. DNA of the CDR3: TGTGCCAGCCGACTAGCGGCGAACACCGGGGAGCTGTTTTTT. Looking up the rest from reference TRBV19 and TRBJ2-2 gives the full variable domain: DGGITQSPKYLFRKEGQNVTLSCEQNLNHDAMYWYRQDPGQGLRLIYYSQIVNDFQKGDIAEGYSVSREKKESFPLTVTSAQKNPTAFYLCASRLAANTGELFFGEGSRLTVL.